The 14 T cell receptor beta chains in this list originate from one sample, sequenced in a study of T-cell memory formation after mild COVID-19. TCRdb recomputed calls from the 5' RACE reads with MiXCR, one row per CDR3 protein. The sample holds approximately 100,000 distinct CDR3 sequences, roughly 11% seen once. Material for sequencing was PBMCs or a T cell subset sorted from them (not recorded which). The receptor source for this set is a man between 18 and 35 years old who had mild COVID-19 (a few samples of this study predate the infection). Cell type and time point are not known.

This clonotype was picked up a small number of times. As DNA, the CDR3 is TGTGCCAGCAGTTTGGGCCGCGCTGCCTACAATGAGCAGTTCTTC. It codes for CASSLGRAAYNEQFF. The chain links TRBV12-3 or TRBV12-4 to TRBJ2-1; D ambiguous. This CDR3 is built from 15 residues. V was shortened by 3 bases and J by 2 bases, with 11 bases between the two germline ends.

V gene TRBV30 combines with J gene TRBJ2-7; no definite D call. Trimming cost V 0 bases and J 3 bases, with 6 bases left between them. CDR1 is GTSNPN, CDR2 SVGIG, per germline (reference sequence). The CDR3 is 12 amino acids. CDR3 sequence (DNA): TGTGCCTGGAGTGTACTGGGCTACGAGCAGTACTTC. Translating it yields CAWSVLGYEQYF. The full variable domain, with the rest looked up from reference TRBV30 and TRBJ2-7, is SQTIHQWPATLVQPVGSPLSLECTVEGTSNPNLYWYRQAAGRGLQLLFYSVGIGQISSEVPQNLSASRPQDRQFILSSKKLLLSDSGFYLCAWSVLGYEQYFGPGTRLTVT.

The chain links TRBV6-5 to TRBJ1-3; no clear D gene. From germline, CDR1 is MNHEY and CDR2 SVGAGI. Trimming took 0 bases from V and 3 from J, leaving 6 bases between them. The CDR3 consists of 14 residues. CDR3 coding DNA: TGTGCCAGCAGTTACTCGAACGGTGGAAACACCATATATTTT. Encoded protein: CASSYSNGGNTIYF.

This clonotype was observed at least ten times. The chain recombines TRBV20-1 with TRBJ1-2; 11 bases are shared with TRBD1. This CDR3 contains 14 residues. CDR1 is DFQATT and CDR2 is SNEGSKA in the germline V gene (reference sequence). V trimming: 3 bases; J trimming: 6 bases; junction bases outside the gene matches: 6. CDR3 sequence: CSASAGQGADGYTF. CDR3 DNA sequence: TGCAGTGCTAGTGCCGGACAGGGGGCGGATGGCTACACCTTC.

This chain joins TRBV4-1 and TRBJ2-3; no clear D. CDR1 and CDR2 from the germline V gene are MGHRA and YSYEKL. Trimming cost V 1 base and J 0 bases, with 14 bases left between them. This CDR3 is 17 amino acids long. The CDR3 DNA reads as TGCGCCAGCAGCCAAGGGGTTGGGCGGCCCAGCACAGATACGCAGTATTTT. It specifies CASSQGVGRPSTDTQYF.

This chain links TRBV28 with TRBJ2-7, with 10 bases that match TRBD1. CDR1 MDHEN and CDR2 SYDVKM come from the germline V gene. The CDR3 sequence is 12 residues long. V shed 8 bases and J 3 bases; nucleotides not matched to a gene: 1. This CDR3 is CASRDRGYEQYV. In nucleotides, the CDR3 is TGTGCCAGCCGGGACAGGGGCTACGAGCAGTACGTC.

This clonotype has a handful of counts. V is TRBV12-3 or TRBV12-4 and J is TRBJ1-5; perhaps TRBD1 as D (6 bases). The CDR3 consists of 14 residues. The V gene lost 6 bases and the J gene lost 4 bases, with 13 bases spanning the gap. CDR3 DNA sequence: TGTGCCAGCAGAGCAGGGGCTCTTAATCAGCCCCAGCATTTT. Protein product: CASRAGALNQPQHF.

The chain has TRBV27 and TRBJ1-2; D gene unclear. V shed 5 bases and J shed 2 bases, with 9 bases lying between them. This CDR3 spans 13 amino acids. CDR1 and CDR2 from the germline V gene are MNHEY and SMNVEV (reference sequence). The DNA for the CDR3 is TGTGCCAGCAGTGTGGGAGTCAACTATGGCTACACCTTC. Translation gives CASSVGVNYGYTF.

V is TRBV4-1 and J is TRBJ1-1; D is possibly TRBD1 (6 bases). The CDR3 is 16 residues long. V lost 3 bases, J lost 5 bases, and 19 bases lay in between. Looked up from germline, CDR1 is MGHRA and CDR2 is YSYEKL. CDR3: CASSQINQGLGTEAFF. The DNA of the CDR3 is TGCGCCAGCAGCCAGATTAACCAGGGGCTTGGGACTGAAGCTTTCTTT.

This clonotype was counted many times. The CDR3 spells CASRQTVPRTDTQYF. The CDR3 nucleotides read TGTGCCAGCAGACAAACCGTGCCCCGCACAGATACGCAGTATTTT. This chain connects TRBV7-9 to TRBJ2-3; D gene uncertain. With 6 bases removed from V and 1 base from J, the gap between germline ends came to 14 bases. Germline-derived CDR1 and CDR2 are SEHNR and FQNEAQ (reference sequence). The CDR3 length is 15 residues.

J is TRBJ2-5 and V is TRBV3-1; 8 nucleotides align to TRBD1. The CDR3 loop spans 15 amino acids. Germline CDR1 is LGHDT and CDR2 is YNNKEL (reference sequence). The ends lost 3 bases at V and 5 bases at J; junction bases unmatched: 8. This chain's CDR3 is CASSHIRGLRETQYF. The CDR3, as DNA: TGTGCCAGCAGCCACATCAGGGGGCTCAGGGAGACCCAGTACTTC.

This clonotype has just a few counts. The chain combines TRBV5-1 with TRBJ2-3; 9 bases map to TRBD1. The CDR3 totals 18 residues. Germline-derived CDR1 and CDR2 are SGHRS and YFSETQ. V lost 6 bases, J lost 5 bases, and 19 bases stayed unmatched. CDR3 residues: CASKFGVLDRGSRDTQYF. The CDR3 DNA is TGCGCCAGCAAATTCGGCGTTTTGGACAGGGGCTCGAGAGATACGCAGTATTTT.

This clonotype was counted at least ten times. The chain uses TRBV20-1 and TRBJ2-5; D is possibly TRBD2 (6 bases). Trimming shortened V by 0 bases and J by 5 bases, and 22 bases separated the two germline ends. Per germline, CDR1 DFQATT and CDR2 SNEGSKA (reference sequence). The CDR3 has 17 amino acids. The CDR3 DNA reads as TGCAGTGCTAGAGACCTCCGGGACTCCACTGGGATCGAGACCCAGTACTTC. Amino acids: CSARDLRDSTGIETQYF.

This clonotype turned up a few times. This chain's CDR3 is CASSFGTGSGNTIYF. The CDR3 region has the DNA TGTGCCAGCAGCTTCGGGACAGGGTCCGGAAACACCATATATTTT. The chain combines TRBV5-5 with TRBJ1-3, with TRBD1 identical over 9 bases. V trimming: 2 bases; J trimming: 4 bases; junction bases outside the gene matches: 4. Per the germline V gene, CDR1 is SGHKS and CDR2 is YYEKEE (reference sequence). The CDR3 has 15 amino acids.